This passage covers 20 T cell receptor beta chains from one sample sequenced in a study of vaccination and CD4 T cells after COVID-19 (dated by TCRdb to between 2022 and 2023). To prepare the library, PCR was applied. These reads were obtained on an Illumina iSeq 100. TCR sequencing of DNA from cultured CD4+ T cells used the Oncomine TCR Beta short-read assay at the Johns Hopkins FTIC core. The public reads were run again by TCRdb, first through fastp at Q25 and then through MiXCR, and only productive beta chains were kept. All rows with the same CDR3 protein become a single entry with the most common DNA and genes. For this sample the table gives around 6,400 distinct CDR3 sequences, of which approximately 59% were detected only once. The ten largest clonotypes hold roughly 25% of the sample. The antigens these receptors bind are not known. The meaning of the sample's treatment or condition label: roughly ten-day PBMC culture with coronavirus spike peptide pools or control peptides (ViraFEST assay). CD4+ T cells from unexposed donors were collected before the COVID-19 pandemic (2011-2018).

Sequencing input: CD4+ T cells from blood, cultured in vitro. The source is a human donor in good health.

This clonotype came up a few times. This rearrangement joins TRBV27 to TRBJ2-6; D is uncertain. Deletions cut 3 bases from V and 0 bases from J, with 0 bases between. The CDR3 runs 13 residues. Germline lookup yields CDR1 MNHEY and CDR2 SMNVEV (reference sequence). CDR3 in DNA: TGTGCCAGCAGTTTCTCTGGGGCCAACGTCCTGACTTTC. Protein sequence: CASSFSGANVLTF.

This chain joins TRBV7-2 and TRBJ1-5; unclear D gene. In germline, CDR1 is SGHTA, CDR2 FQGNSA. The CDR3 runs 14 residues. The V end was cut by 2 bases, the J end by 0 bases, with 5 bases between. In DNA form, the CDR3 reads TGTGCCAGCAGCTTAAGAACTAGCAATCAGCCCCAGCATTTT. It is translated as CASSLRTSNQPQHF.

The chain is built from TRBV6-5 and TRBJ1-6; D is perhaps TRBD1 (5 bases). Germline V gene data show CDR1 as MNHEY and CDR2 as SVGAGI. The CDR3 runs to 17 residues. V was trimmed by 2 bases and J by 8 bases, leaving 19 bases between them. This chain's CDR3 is CASSYPQVPLGDSPLHF. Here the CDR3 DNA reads TGTGCCAGCAGTTACCCACAGGTGCCACTAGGGGATTCACCCCTCCACTTT.

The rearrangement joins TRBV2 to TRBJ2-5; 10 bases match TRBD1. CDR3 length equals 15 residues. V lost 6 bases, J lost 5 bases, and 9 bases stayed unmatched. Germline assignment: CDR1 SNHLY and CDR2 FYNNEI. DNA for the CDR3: TGTGCCAGCAGCGCGGGACAGGGGAGCGGGGAGACCCAGTACTTC. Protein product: CASSAGQGSGETQYF.

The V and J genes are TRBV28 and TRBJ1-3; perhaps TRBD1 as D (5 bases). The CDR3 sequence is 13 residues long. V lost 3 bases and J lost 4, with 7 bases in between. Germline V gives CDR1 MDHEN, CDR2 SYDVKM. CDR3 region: CASSLGPGNTIYF. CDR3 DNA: TGTGCCAGCAGTTTGGGGCCCGGAAACACCATATATTTT.

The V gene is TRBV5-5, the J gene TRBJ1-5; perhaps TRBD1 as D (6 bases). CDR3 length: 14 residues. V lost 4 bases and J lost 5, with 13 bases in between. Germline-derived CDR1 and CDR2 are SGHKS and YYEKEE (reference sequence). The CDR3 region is CASSATGRDQPQHF. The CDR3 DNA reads TGTGCCAGCAGCGCTACAGGGAGGGATCAGCCCCAGCATTTT.

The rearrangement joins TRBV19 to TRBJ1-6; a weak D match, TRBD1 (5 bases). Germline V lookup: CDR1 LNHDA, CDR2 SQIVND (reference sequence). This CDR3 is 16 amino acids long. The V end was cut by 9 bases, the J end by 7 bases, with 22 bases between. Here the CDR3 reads CASGDLLPLVNSPLHF. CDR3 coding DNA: TGTGCCAGCGGGGACCTTCTTCCTCTGGTAAATTCACCCCTCCACTTT.

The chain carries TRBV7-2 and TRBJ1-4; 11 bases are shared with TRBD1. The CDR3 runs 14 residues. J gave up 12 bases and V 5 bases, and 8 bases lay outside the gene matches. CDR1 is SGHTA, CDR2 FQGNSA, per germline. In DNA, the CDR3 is TGTGCCAGCAGCCCGGACAGGGGGCGCGTGGAACTGTTTTTT. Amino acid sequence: CASSPDRGRVELFF.

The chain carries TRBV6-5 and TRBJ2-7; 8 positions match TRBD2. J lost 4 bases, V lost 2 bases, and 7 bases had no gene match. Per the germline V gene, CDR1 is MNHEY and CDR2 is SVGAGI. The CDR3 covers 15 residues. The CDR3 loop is CASSYGTRGSYEQYF. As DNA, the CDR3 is TGTGCCAGCAGTTACGGGACTAGGGGTTCGTACGAGCAGTACTTC.

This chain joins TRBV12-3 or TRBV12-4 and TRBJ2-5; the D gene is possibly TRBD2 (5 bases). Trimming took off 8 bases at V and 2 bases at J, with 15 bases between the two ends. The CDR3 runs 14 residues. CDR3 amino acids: CASSLGGLQETQYF. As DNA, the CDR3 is TGTGCCAGCTCGTTAGGAGGCCTACAAGAGACCCAGTACTTC.

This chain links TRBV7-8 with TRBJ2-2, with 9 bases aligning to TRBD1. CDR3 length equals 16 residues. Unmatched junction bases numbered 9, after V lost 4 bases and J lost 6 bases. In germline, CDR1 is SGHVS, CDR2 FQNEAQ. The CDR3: CASSWRGTGFPGELFF. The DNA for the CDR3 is TGTGCCAGCAGCTGGCGCGGGACAGGGTTCCCCGGGGAGCTGTTTTTT.

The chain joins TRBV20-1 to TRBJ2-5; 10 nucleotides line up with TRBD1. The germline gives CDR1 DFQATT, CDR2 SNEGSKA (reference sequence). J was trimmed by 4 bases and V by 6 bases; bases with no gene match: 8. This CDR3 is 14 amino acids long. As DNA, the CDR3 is TGCAGTGCCCGACAGGGGGCTGGACGAGAGACCCAGTACTTC. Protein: CSARQGAGRETQYF.

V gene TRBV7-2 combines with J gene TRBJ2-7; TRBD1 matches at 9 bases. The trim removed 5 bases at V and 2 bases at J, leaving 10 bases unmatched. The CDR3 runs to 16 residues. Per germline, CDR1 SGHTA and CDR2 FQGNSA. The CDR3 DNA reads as TGTGCCAGCAGCCTGACCGGGACAGGGACCACCTACGAGCAGTACTTC. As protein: CASSLTGTGTTYEQYF.

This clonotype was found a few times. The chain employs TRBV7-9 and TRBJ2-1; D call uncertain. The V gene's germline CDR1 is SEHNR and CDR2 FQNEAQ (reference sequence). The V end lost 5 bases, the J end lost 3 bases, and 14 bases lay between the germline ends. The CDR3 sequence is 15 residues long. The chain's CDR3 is CASSPQGPFYNEQFF. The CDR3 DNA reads TGTGCCAGCAGCCCCCAAGGGCCCTTCTACAATGAGCAGTTCTTC.

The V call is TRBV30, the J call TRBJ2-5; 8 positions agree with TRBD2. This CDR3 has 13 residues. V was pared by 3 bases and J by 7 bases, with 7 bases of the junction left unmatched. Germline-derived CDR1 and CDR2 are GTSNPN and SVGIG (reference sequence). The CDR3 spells CAWRQTRGGTQYF. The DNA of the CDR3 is TGTGCCTGGAGACAAACCCGGGGGGGGACCCAGTACTTC.

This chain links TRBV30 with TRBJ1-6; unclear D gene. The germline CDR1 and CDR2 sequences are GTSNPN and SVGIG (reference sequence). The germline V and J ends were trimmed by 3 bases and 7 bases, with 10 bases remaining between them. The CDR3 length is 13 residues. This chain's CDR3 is CAWRSGSNSPLHF. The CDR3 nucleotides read TGTGCCTGGAGATCGGGATCAAATTCACCCCTCCACTTT.

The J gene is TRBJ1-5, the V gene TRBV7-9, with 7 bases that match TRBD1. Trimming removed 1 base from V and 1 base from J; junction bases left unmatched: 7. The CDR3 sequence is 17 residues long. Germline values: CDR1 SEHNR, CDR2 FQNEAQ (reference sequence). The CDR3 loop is CASSLGGGGGSNQPQHF. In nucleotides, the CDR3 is TGTGCCAGCAGCTTAGGAGGGGGCGGAGGGAGCAATCAGCCCCAGCATTTT.

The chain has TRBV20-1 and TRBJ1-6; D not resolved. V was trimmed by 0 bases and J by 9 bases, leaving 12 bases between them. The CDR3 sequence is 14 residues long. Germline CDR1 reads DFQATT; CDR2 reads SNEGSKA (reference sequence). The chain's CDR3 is CSAREVTPPSPLHF. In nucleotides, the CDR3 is TGCAGTGCTAGAGAGGTTACCCCCCCTTCACCCCTCCACTTT.

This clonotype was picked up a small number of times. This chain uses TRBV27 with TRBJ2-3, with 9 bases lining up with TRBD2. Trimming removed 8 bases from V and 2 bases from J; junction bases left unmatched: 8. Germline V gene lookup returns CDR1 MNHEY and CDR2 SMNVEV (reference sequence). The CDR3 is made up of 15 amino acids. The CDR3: CASSFSGGATDTQYF. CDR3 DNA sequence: TGTGCCAGCTCATTTAGCGGGGGAGCCACAGATACGCAGTATTTT.

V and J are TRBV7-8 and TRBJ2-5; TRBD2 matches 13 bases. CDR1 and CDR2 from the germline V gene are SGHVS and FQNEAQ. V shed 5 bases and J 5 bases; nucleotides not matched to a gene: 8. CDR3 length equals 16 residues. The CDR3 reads CASSPQGLAGRETQYF. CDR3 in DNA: TGTGCCAGCAGCCCCCAGGGACTAGCGGGACGGGAGACCCAGTACTTC.